This TCR beta chain was recovered during a study of cytomegalovirus exposure and HLA in healthy donors. Broader study findings: Specificity of a few CMV-associated chains for CMV antigens was verified in vitro.

A word on this clone: Its antigen is unknown.

PCR used 60 Vbeta primers and 13 Jbeta primers. The assay was immunoSEQ multiplex PCR, and TCRdb's table has in-frame clones only and misses some. Among over 80,000 clones listed, around 84% were seen once. The CDR3 is 18 amino acids. V lost 2 bases and J lost 5; bases outside the gene matches: 8. The germline V gene encodes CDR1 ENHRY and CDR2 SYGVKD. The V and J genes are TRBV10-3 and TRBJ2-1; 14 bases agree with TRBD2. This TCR came from a woman aged 40 to 50 in good health and CMV-seronegative. The sample comprised PBMCs. The CDR3 region has the DNA TGTGCCATCAGTGAGAGGGGGGGACTAGCGGGAGATAACAATGAGCAGTTCTTC. The encoded protein is CAISERGGLAGDNNEQFF.